The TCR beta chain described here comes from a study of blood T cell repertoires in COVID-19. The CDR3 consists of 15 residues. The ends were cut back, 3 bases at V and 7 bases at J, with 16 bases in the middle. In germline, CDR1 is MDHEN, CDR2 SYDVKM. Some clones are missing from TCRdb's copy, which holds only in-frame ones; the method was immunoSEQ multiplex PCR. The table includes fewer than 500,000 clones, around 90% detected once. Assignments of participants to cohorts depended upon their own reported clinical history. Recovery meant two consecutive negative NP/OP PCR tests, professional clearance, or resolved symptoms.

Sequenced input: PBMCs or T cells enriched from blood (not recorded which). The source is a young woman who had recovered from COVID-19. V gene TRBV28 combines with J gene TRBJ1-5; no reliable D call. The CDR3 coding sequence is TGTGCCAGCAGTTTCCCTTCAGGTTCGGGGCAGCCCCAGCATTTT. Translation gives CASSFPSGSGQPQHF.